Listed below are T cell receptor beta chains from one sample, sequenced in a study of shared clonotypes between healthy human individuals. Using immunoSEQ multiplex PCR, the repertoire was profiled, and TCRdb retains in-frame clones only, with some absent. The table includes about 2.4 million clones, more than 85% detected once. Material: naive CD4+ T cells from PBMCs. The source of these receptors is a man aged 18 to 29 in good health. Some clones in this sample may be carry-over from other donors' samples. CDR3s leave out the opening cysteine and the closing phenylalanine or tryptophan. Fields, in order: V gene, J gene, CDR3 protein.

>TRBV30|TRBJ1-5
AWSVRRNQPQH
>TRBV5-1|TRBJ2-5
ASRGGSEETQY
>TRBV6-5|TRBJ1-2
ASSYSSGIYGYT
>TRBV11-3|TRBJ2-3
ASNPWGAGGTDTQY
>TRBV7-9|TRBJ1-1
ASSLVGGGNTEAF
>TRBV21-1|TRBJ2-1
ASSKTEAGSSYNEQF
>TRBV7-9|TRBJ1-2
ASSVGGGGHWSGYT
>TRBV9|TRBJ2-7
ASSVGPETGAAEQY
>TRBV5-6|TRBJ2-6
ASSLALRQGISGANVLT
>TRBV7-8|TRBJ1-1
ASSYRLDRTVGYRTEAF
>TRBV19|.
ATSGRIYEQY
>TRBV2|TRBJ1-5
ASSNRDRQEH
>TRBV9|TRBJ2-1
ASSVSRGHYNEQF
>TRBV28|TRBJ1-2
ASRSRYGYT